The sequence of this T cell receptor beta chain was determined in a study of CD8 T cells in Susac syndrome (dated by TCRdb to about 2019). Study-wide context: Repertoire sequencing was used to test whether CD8+ T cell activation and differentiation in Susac syndrome was antigen driven. Findings and caveats that apply to the study as a whole: The TCR sequencing and HLA analysis was acknowledged to have included a relatively small number of individuals.

Trimming leaves V shorter by 4 bases and J shorter by 4 bases, with the junction holding 6 bases beyond the gene matches. Sequences SEHNR (CDR1) and FQNEAQ (CDR2) are obtained from the germline V gene (reference sequence). The CDR3, cysteine through phenylalanine, is 15 amino acids long. The kept DNA is CDR3 alone, 45 bases in frame from the first base. RNA was extracted using the RNeasy kit, and roughly 0.5 to 1 ug of the RNA was reverse transcribed with random hexamers. The immunoSEQ multiplex PCR assay, which covers 54 Vbeta and 13 Jbeta segments, was used to amplify TCR beta CDR3 regions. Bias from PCR amplification was corrected by using a synthetic template baseline for primer optimization and for computational correction. The authors processed their data as follows. Only productive sequences were kept, with reads annotated to V, D and J genes according to IMGT and analyzed in immunoSEQ Analyzer. Clonality was computed as one minus Shannon entropy normalized by log2 of the number of productive unique sequences. For each patient and control, public and private clones were evaluated within the 100 most prevalent clones. Susac-specific clones were defined as absent from healthy and MS cohorts, 850 to 1,300 published viral clones and other ImmuneACCESS disease sequences. The raw public data were reprocessed by TCRdb itself: fastp quality trimming at Q25, MiXCR clonotype calling, in-frame beta chains only. Each CDR3 protein appears once, grouped with its most common genes and DNA. TCRdb, not the authors, supplied the V and J calls. The sample table holds fewer than 150,000 distinct CDR3 sequences, of which around 92% were seen once. The ten largest make up 0.093% of the sample.

Concerning this clonotype: No cognate antigen has been identified for it. The record has no base qualities; no much larger clone is one base away.

High-throughput TCR beta sequencing profiled peripheral blood CD8+ and CD4+ T cells from healthy donors, Susac syndrome patients and multiple sclerosis patients. Treatment-naive patients with stable or active relapsing-remitting disease fulfilling revised McDonald criteria were used as multiple sclerosis controls. Bulk CD8+ and CD4+ T cells were purified magnetically by negative isolation, whereas CD8+ TEMRA cells were enriched by FACS. Blood was collected in EDTA tubes and processed within 24 hours, with PBMCs isolated through density gradient centrifugation. PBMCs intended for TCR sequencing were cryopreserved in liquid nitrogen and were subsequently thawed in a 37 degrees C water bath. The sorted or isolated CD4+, CD8+ and CD8+ TEMRA cells reached a purity of at least 90%.

The receptor chain draws on TRBV7-9 and TRBJ2-2; 7 nucleotides in the junction match TRBD1. The sample comprised CD4+ T cells from PBMCs. The TCR was taken from a human donor with multiple sclerosis. At the DNA level, the sequence is TGTGCCAGCAGCTCGAGGGGGCCGGGCACCGGGGAGCTGTTTTTT. Translated, it reads CASSSRGPGTGELFF.